A selection of T cell receptor beta chains follows, all from one sample in a study of cytomegalovirus exposure and HLA in healthy donors. Measured with immunoSEQ multiplex PCR; TCRdb has only the in-frame clones, and not every one. This repertoire shows over 130,000 clones, more than 75% found once; its top ten account for around 2.4%. Sequences were obtained from PBMCs. The receptors here all came from a man between 45 and 60 years old in good health and CMV-seronegative. Both conserved end residues are part of each CDR3. D genes are given only for firm matches. A clone size is listed for some rows: how often the clone was seen (once, few, many), or a class if it is expanded.

cdr3_aa,cdr3_nt,v_call,cdr3_length,clone_size,d_call,j_call
CASSYDGGTLYEQYF,TGTGCCAGCAGTTACGACGGGGGAACCCTCTACGAGCAGTACTTC,TRBV6-5,15,.,.,TRBJ2-7
CASSLAGGEQFF,TGTGCCAGCAGCTTAGCCGGGGGGGAGCAGTTCTTC,TRBV7-9,12,.,TRBD2,TRBJ2-1
CACSTVGTGELFF,TGTGCCTGTTCGACAGTGGGCACCGGGGAGCTGTTTTTT,TRBV30,13,.,.,TRBJ2-2
CASSTTGLEQYF,TGTGCCAGCAGCACGACAGGGCTCGAGCAGTACTTC,TRBV7-8,12,.,TRBD1,TRBJ2-7
CASSQDGRNTEAFF,TGTGCCAGCAGCCAAGATGGGCGGAACACTGAAGCTTTCTTT,TRBV14,14,once,.,TRBJ1-1
CASKDRGRGETEAFF,TGTGCCAGTAAGGACAGGGGGAGAGGGGAGACTGAAGCTTTCTTT,TRBV19,15,.,TRBD1,TRBJ1-1
CASSFRGHRQPQHF,TGTGCCAGCAGCTTTCGGGGACACCGACAGCCCCAGCATTTT,TRBV5-6,14,.,.,TRBJ1-5
CASSPPTVYEQYF,TGTGCCAGCAGCCCGCCGACAGTCTACGAGCAGTACTTC,TRBV7-9,13,.,.,TRBJ2-7
CASSLGQEHQPQHF,TGTGCCAGCTCCCTTGGACAGGAACATCAGCCCCAGCATTTT,TRBV18,14,.,TRBD1,TRBJ1-5
CASSYSKNSYSYEQYF,TGTGCCAGCAGTTACTCGAAAAACTCATACTCCTACGAGCAGTACTTC,TRBV6-6,16,.,.,TRBJ2-7
CASSKATDRTYEQYF,TGTGCCAGCAGCAAAGCGACCGACAGGACCTACGAGCAGTACTTC,TRBV21-1,15,.,.,TRBJ2-7
CASSSTGVGTEAFF,TGCGCCAGCAGCTCGACAGGGGTGGGCACTGAAGCTTTCTTT,TRBV5-1,14,.,TRBD1,TRBJ1-1
CASSSIGGGGEKLFF,TGTGCCAGCAGTTCCATTGGAGGGGGGGGTGAAAAACTGTTTTTT,TRBV6-5,15,.,.,TRBJ1-4
CASSGSYRGMREKLFF,TGTGCCAGCAGCGGATCATACAGGGGTATGAGGGAAAAACTGTTTTTT,TRBV5-6,16,few,TRBD1,TRBJ1-4
CASSALSSTDTQYF,TGTGCCAGCAGCGCCCTCAGTAGCACAGATACGCAGTATTTT,TRBV9,14,.,.,TRBJ2-3
CASSQERGTLHSNQPQHF,TGCGCCAGCAGCCAAGAGCGCGGGACTCTCCATAGCAATCAGCCCCAGCATTTT,TRBV4-1,18,few,.,TRBJ1-5
CSSGGSGNTEAFF,TGCAGCTCGGGGGGCAGTGGGAACACTGAAGCTTTCTTT,TRBV29-1,13,.,.,TRBJ1-1
CASSVATALAYEQYF,TGTGCCAGCAGCGTAGCGACAGCCCTTGCCTACGAGCAGTACTTC,TRBV9,15,.,.,TRBJ2-7
CASSPGQVRSGANVLTF,TGTGCCAGCTCACCCGGACAGGTCCGATCTGGGGCCAACGTCCTGACTTTC,TRBV18,17,.,TRBD1,TRBJ2-6
CASSPPRGRNTEAFF,TGCGCCAGCAGCCCTCCCAGGGGCCGGAACACTGAAGCTTTCTTT,TRBV5-1,15,.,.,TRBJ1-1
CASSLVASGRGWEQFF,TGTGCCAGCAGCTTAGTGGCTAGCGGGAGGGGATGGGAGCAGTTCTTC,TRBV7-9,16,.,TRBD2,TRBJ2-1
CASSPGTVGNTIYF,TGTGCCAGCTCACCGGGGACAGTTGGAAACACCATATATTTT,TRBV18,14,.,TRBD1,TRBJ1-3
CASSLAAGGIPYEQYF,TGTGCCAGCAGCCTAGCCGCAGGGGGAATACCCTACGAGCAGTACTTC,TRBV7-6,16,.,TRBD1,TRBJ2-7
CASSQSTGGYGYTF,TGTGCCAGCAGCCAATCGACAGGGGGCTATGGCTACACCTTC,TRBV4-2,14,.,TRBD1,TRBJ1-2
CAIRSSTEPTGELFF,TGTGCCATCCGCAGTTCAACGGAGCCGACCGGGGAGCTGTTTTTT,TRBV10-3,15,.,.,TRBJ2-2
CASSAGSLTNEQFF,TGCGCCAGCAGTGCCGGGTCACTCACGAATGAGCAGTTCTTC,TRBV10-2,14,.,.,TRBJ2-1
CASSRGANNSPLHF,TGTGCCAGCAGCCGTGGGGCTAATAATTCACCCCTCCACTTT,TRBV28,14,once,.,TRBJ1-6
CASSFTGETQYF,TGTGCCAGCAGTTTTACAGGAGAGACCCAGTACTTC,TRBV7-2,12,.,.,TRBJ2-5
CASSRKDRGPLETQYF,TGTGCCAGCAGCCGCAAGGACAGGGGGCCCCTCGAGACCCAGTACTTC,TRBV5-4,16,.,TRBD1,TRBJ2-5
CASSSQGREKLFF,TGTGCCAGCAGTTCGCAGGGGAGAGAAAAACTGTTTTTT,TRBV2,13,few,.,TRBJ1-4
CASSPFGIINEKLFF,TGTGCCAGCAGCCCCTTCGGGATTATTAATGAAAAACTGTTTTTT,TRBV9,15,few,.,TRBJ1-4
CASSSGQRRSYGYTF,TGTGCCAGCAGCTCGGGACAGCGAAGAAGCTATGGCTACACCTTC,TRBV5-6,15,.,TRBD1,TRBJ1-2
CASSLSNLGSTYGYTF,TGTGCCAGCAGTTTATCTAACCTCGGGTCGACCTATGGCTACACCTTC,TRBV27,16,.,.,TRBJ1-2
CASSPHPGQGARTGELFF,TGTGCCAGCAGCCCACATCCGGGACAGGGGGCCAGGACCGGGGAGCTGTTTTTT,TRBV7-9,18,.,TRBD1,TRBJ2-2
CASSLAATMNTGELFF,TGTGCTAGCAGCTTAGCGGCGACAATGAACACCGGGGAGCTGTTTTTT,TRBV7-7,16,once,.,TRBJ2-2
CASSPGVYTEAFF,TGCGCCAGCAGCCCAGGGGTTTACACTGAAGCTTTCTTT,TRBV5-1,13,.,.,TRBJ1-1
CASSLSSGMYNEQLF,TGCGCCAGCAGCTTGTCTAGCGGGATGTACAATGAGCAGCTCTTC,TRBV5-1,15,.,TRBD2,TRBJ2-1
CASSVQGRQPQHF,TGTGCCAGCAGCGTACAGGGGCGGCAGCCCCAGCATTTT,TRBV27,13,.,TRBD1,TRBJ1-5
CATSRDTSSREQYF,TGTGCCACCAGCAGAGACACCTCTTCGCGAGAGCAGTACTTC,TRBV15,14,few,.,TRBJ2-7
CASSGYQGTNQPQHF,TGTGCCAGTAGTGGATACCAGGGTACCAATCAGCCCCAGCATTTT,TRBV19,15,.,.,TRBJ1-5
CASSIALRGSYNEQFF,TGTGCCAGTAGTATAGCTTTGAGAGGCTCCTACAATGAGCAGTTCTTC,TRBV19,16,.,.,TRBJ2-1
CASSPNTRGGRNTQYF,TGTGCCAGCTCACCGAATACGCGGGGGGGCAGAAATACGCAGTATTTT,TRBV18,16,.,TRBD2,TRBJ2-3
CASSPQGSNSPLHF,TGTGCCAGCAGTCCCCAGGGCTCTAATTCACCCCTCCACTTT,TRBV6-5,14,.,.,TRBJ1-6
CASSQDSSGNTIYF,TGTGCCAGCAGCCAAGACAGCTCTGGAAACACCATATATTTT,TRBV14,14,.,.,TRBJ1-3
CASSTTGSGNTIYF,TGTGCCAGCAGTACGACAGGCTCTGGAAACACCATATATTTT,TRBV27,14,.,.,TRBJ1-3
CASSTYPEQGDEKLSF,TGTGCCAGCAGTACGTATCCGGAACAGGGGGATGAAAAACTGTCTTTT,TRBV28,16,.,TRBD1,TRBJ1-4
CASSHRQGARETQYF,TGTGCTAGCAGCCACCGACAGGGGGCGCGAGAGACCCAGTACTTC,TRBV7-7,15,.,TRBD1,TRBJ2-5
CASSPVGSFNQPQHF,TGCGCCAGCAGCCCTGTCGGGTCTTTCAATCAGCCCCAGCATTTT,TRBV5-1,15,.,.,TRBJ1-5
CSVEEGGRF,TGCAGCGTTGAAGAGGGCGGGCGGTTT,TRBV29-1,9,.,.,TRBJ1-1
CASRHRTGPNYGYTF,TGTGCCAGCAGACATCGGACAGGGCCGAACTATGGCTACACCTTC,TRBV28,15,.,TRBD1,TRBJ1-2
CASSSSITRDRAPNEQFF,TGTGCCAGCAGCTCGAGCATAACGCGGGACAGGGCCCCCAATGAGCAGTTCTTC,TRBV7-8,18,few,TRBD1,TRBJ2-1
CASGEGGFTGELFF,TGTGCCAGCGGCGAAGGGGGTTTCACCGGGGAGCTGTTTTTT,TRBV9,14,.,.,TRBJ2-2
CASSVQNNEQFF,TGTGCCAGCAGTGTCCAAAACAATGAGCAGTTCTTC,TRBV5-6,12,.,.,TRBJ2-1
CASLGDNTGELFF,TGCGCCAGCCTCGGGGATAACACCGGGGAGCTGTTTTTT,TRBV5-1,13,few,.,TRBJ2-2
CASTTDRISWGYTF,TGTGCCAGTACCACGGACAGGATCTCCTGGGGCTACACCTTC,TRBV19,14,.,TRBD1,TRBJ1-2
CASSFSSGDYEQYF,TGTGCCAGCAGCTTTTCTAGCGGGGACTACGAGCAGTACTTC,TRBV11-2,14,.,TRBD2,TRBJ2-7
CATSRSQETQYF,TGTGCCACCAGCAGATCTCAAGAGACCCAGTACTTC,TRBV15,12,.,.,TRBJ2-5
CASSAGTSGNLNTQYF,TGTGCCAGCAGCGCAGGGACTAGCGGGAACCTTAATACGCAGTATTTT,TRBV5-4,16,.,TRBD2,TRBJ2-3
CASGLGTGGGETQYF,TGTGCCAGCGGTCTCGGGACAGGGGGGGGAGAGACCCAGTACTTC,TRBV7-9,15,.,TRBD1,TRBJ2-5